This TCR beta chain originates from a study of blood T cell repertoires in acute mononucleosis (dated by TCRdb to 2019 to 2021). Context from the whole study: Acute-phase samples, representing the primary response, were taken within 2 weeks of symptom onset. Mean blood EBV load was about 3.9 log10 genome copies per million B cells during acute infection and about 2.6 at convalescence. During acute infection, mean YVL-BR-specific and GLC-BM-specific cells made up about 2.1% and 1.1% of blood CD8 T cells.

Broader findings and caveats from the paper: Only roughly 9% of unique acute clonotypes persisted into convalescence, yet these made up most of the response; new diverse de novo clonotypes seemingly replaced the rest. The low acute-to-convalescent clonotype overlap might be partly explained by sampling error, because only a fraction of each donor's blood was analyzed. Only a few donors were included in the cohort, so group averages were based on very few individuals. For BRLF1 (YVL-BR), a dominant role in TCR repertoire selection was played by TCRalpha CDR3 motifs, whereas only a minimal role was played by TCRbeta.

For TCR profiling, total RNA from no fewer than 9,500 sorted tetramer+ CD8 T cells was reverse transcribed into cDNA. CDR3 regions were PCR-amplified with primers annealing to V and J regions, and unique molecular identifiers were added to track templates. TCRalpha and TCRbeta chains were profiled using the immunoSEQ platform, including its sequencing and error-correction standards. The study's processing was this. Clonal copy numbers were corrected for sequencing and PCR errors, and CDR3s were defined according to IMGT conventions. Analysis was restricted to productive rearrangements and was performed with immunoSEQ Analyzer versions 2.0 and 3.0, and gene-pairing frequencies were further processed in Microsoft Excel. V-J pairings were visualized as Circos plots, and CDR3 motifs were found with MEME plus a custom motifSearch program. The OLGA algorithm was used to calculate the probability of generation of TCR sequences. A clonotype seen at both visits was called persistent, a clonotype seen only at the acute visit was called nonpersistent, and a clonotype seen only at convalescence was called de novo. Any amino acid clonotype used by more than one donor was defined as a public TCR. TCRdb mirrors the immuneACCESS table, restricted to in-frame sequences. Some clones are absent from its copies; in checked studies, under half trace to an unresolved V gene, and the reason for the others is unknown. V, J and clone size are taken as reported in that table, and D and trimming were inferred from the DNA itself. A total of 6,000 to 9,000 clones appear in this sample, 20% to 30% of them only once. In total, the top ten clones hold around 28% of the sample.

The time point label, read with the paper, signifies: acute infectious mononucleosis, at clinical presentation within 2 weeks of symptom onset (visit 1). CD8 T cell responses to two immunodominant EBV epitopes, BRLF1 109 (YVL-BR) and BMLF1 280 (GLC-BM), were tracked in the study over primary infection. Primary EBV infection was indicated by a positive serum heterophile antibody test and EBV viral capsid antigen-specific IgM. As a first step, magnetic positive selection (MACS) was used to enrich total CD8 T cells from the PBMCs. A FACSAria III was used to sort live CD3+ CD8+ tetramer+ cells to a purity above 90%. Cells were sorted with a PE-conjugated tetramer loaded with the BRLF1 109-117 peptide. After tetramer sorting, TCR repertoires of EBV epitope-specific CD8 T cells were deep-sequenced directly ex vivo at acute infection and at convalescence. Three people aged roughly 18 to 30 with clinical acute infectious mononucleosis and laboratory evidence of primary EBV infection were used as donors. Heparinized peripheral blood was collected when donors presented clinically with mononucleosis symptoms and again about 6 months afterward. Ficoll-Paque density gradient centrifugation was used to isolate PBMCs.

Remarks on this clone: Base qualities are missing; no much larger clone stands one base away.

The CDR1 and CDR2 encoded by the germline V gene (reference sequence) are GTSNPN and SVGIG. The CDR3 goes from the cysteine to the phenylalanine over 13 residues. Just the 39-base CDR3 DNA is kept, in frame starting at base 1. V sheds 2 bases and J sheds 0 bases, leaving 8 bases between their ends. Sequenced here: EBV YVL epitope tetramer+ CD8+ T cells sorted from PBMCs, sampled during acute infectious mononucleosis. The cell subset or site label of this sample denotes: CD8 T cells binding a tetramer with EBV BRLF1 109-117 peptide (YVL-BR). The sequence was collected from a woman younger than 30 with infectious mononucleosis caused by EBV. This chain joins TRBV30 to TRBJ2-7; matching of 6 bases hints at TRBD2 as the D gene. The encoded CDR3 is CAWSLAPSYEQYF. The DNA reads as follows: TGTGCCTGGAGTCTAGCGCCCTCCTACGAGCAGTACTTC.